This T cell receptor beta chain was sequenced in a study of blood T cell repertoires in COVID-19. The data were produced by immunoSEQ multiplex PCR, yet TCRdb's version contains in-frame clones alone and is incomplete. The table shows around 170,000 clones, with roughly four fifths occurring only once. Clinical histories supplied by participants themselves formed the basis of cohort assignment. V lost 0 bases to trimming and J lost 2 bases; unmatched junction nucleotides: 0. Germline V CDR1 and CDR2: SGDLS, YYNGEE. The CDR3 has 15 residues. This clonotype was sampled from a middle-aged man who had recovered from COVID-19. The V gene is TRBV9, the J gene TRBJ2-7; 12 bases map to TRBD2. Sequencing input: PBMCs or T cells enriched from blood (not recorded which). This CDR3 reads CASSVGLAGAYEQYF. The CDR3 region has the DNA TGTGCCAGCAGCGTAGGACTAGCGGGGGCCTACGAGCAGTACTTC.